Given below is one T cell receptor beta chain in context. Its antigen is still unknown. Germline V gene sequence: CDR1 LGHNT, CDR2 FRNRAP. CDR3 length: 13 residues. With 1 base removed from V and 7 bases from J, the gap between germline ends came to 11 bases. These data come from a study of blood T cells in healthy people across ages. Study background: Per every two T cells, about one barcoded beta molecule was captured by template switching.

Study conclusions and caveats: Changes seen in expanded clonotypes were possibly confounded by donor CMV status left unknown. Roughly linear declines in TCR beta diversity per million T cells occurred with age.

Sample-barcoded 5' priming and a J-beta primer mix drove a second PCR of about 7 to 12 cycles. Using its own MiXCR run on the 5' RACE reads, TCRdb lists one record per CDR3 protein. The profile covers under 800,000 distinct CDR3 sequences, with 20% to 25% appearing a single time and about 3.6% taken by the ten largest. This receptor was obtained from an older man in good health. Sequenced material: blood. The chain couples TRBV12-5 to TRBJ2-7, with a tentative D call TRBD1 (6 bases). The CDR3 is CASGLEPTGEQYF. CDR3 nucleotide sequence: TGTGCTAGTGGTTTGGAACCTACAGGGGAGCAGTACTTC. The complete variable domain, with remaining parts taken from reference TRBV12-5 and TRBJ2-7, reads DARVTQTPRHKVTEMGQEVTMRCQPILGHNTVFWYRQTMMQGLELLAYFRNRAPLDDSGMPKDRFSAEMPDATLATLKIQPSEPRDSAVYFCASGLEPTGEQYFGPGTRLTVT.